Listed below are T cell receptor beta chains from one sample, sequenced in a study of blood T cell repertoires in COVID-19. TCRdb's table, derived via immunoSEQ multiplex PCR, lists solely in-frame clones and lacks some. The sample consists of roughly 270,000 clones, 85% of them appearing once. What was sequenced was PBMCs or T cells enriched from blood (not recorded which). Receptors were obtained from a woman between 45 and 65 years old who had recovered from COVID-19. Each CDR3 is given with its conserved first and last residue. D genes are given only for firm matches. For some rows the clone size is stated as once, few or many, or as a class when expanded; others skip it.

TRBJ1-5,-,TRBD1,TRBV7-2,TGTGCCAGCAGCTTAAGGACAGGGGGCAATCAGCCCCAGCATTTT,CASSLRTGGNQPQHF
TRBJ2-7,-,-,TRBV5-1,TGCGCCAGCAGCTTGGGGCTCGAGCAGTACTTC,CASSLGLEQYF
TRBJ1-4,-,-,TRBV7-2,TGTGCCAGCAGCTTATCGGGGTGGAGTGAAAAACTGTTTTTT,CASSLSGWSEKLFF
TRBJ1-5,-,-,TRBV6-5,TGTGCCAGCAGTTATGACAGGTTTGGCAATCAGCCCCAGCATTTT,CASSYDRFGNQPQHF
TRBJ2-7,-,TRBD1,TRBV5-1,TGCGCCAGCAGCCTAACAGGGGTTACCTACGAGCAGTACTTC,CASSLTGVTYEQYF
TRBJ1-2,-,-,TRBV9,TGTGCCAGCAGCGTACGCCAGGGTGAAGTTGGCGGCTACACCTTC,CASSVRQGEVGGYTF
TRBJ2-1,-,-,TRBV5-1,TGCGCCAGCAGCTTGGCCGGGATCAATGAGCAGTTCTTC,CASSLAGINEQFF
TRBJ2-3,once,TRBD2,TRBV9,TGTGCCCGAACCCACGGGCCGGGACTAGCGGGGGACAACACAGATACGCAGTATTTT,CARTHGPGLAGDNTDTQYF
TRBJ2-7,-,TRBD1,TRBV6-5,TGTGCCAGCAGTCGGACAGGGGACGAGCAGTACTTC,CASSRTGDEQYF
TRBJ1-1,-,-,TRBV7-8,TGTGCCAGCAGCTTAGGGGAGGTGACTAAAGCTTTCTTT,CASSLGEVTKAFF
TRBJ2-3,-,-,TRBV5-1,TGCGCCAGCAGCTTACAGGCCGCAGGCACAGATACGCAGTATTTT,CASSLQAAGTDTQYF
TRBJ2-5,-,-,TRBV12-5,TGTGCTAGTGGTTTTGGGGACTACCAAGAGACCCAGTACTTC,CASGFGDYQETQYF
TRBJ1-2,-,TRBD1,TRBV5-4,TGTGCCAGCAGCTTGGGCGGGACAGGCTATGGCTACACCTTC,CASSLGGTGYGYTF
TRBJ2-7,once,-,TRBV27,TGTGCCAGCAGTCCCCTCCGGGGGGCGGGGGATGATGGTGTATCCGAGCAGTACTTC,CASSPLRGAGDDGVSEQYF
TRBJ1-2,-,TRBD1,TRBV15,TGTGCCACCAGCGCCCGAAGGGGGCAGGGGAAGGCTAACTATGGCTACACCTTC,CATSARRGQGKANYGYTF
TRBJ2-3,-,TRBD2,TRBV3-1/TRBV3-2,TGTGCCAGCAGAAATAAACCCAGGACTAGCAGTACAGATACGCAGTATTTT,CASRNKPRTSSTDTQYF
TRBJ2-1,few,-,TRBV6-2/TRBV6-3,TGTGCCAGCAGCTTCCGGGACAACTCCAATGAGCAGTTCTTC,CASSFRDNSNEQFF
TRBJ2-7,-,-,TRBV3-1/TRBV3-2,TGTGCCAGCAGCCAAGAGCGAACCGTCGGGGAGCAGTACTTC,CASSQERTVGEQYF
TRBJ2-4,-,-,TRBV6-5,TGTGCCAGCAGCGCGACGGGAACCAAAAACATTCAGTACTTC,CASSATGTKNIQYF
TRBJ1-2,-,TRBD1,TRBV18,TGTGCCAGCACCCTCGACAGGGGGCGAAACTATGGCTACACCTTC,CASTLDRGRNYGYTF
TRBJ2-2,-,-,TRBV7-2,TGTGCCAGCAGCTTAGTAACGGGGGCCGGGGAGCTGTTTTTT,CASSLVTGAGELFF
TRBJ1-5,few,-,TRBV4-2,TGTGCCAGCAGCACTAGTTTCGGAGGGGCTAATCAGCCCCAGCATTTT,CASSTSFGGANQPQHF
TRBJ2-2,-,TRBD2,TRBV5-4,TGTGCCAGCAGCTTGGCTCCTAGCGGCCGGGACCGATACGGGGAGCTGTTTTTT,CASSLAPSGRDRYGELFF
TRBJ1-5,-,-,TRBV18,TGTGCCAGCTCACCAATTGGCGGGGGGAATAGCAATCAGCCCCAGCATTTT,CASSPIGGGNSNQPQHF
TRBJ1-1,-,TRBD1,TRBV4-1,TGCGCCAGCAGCCAAGGGGACAGGAGGAGGGGCACTGAAGCTTTCTTT,CASSQGDRRRGTEAFF
TRBJ2-5,-,-,TRBV11-2,TGTGCCAGCAGTCGCCTTTTGGCGGGAAGCCAAGAGACCCAGTACTTC,CASSRLLAGSQETQYF
TRBJ2-5,-,-,TRBV10-3,TGTGCCATCAGTGACGCGGGACAAGAGACCCAGTACTTC,CAISDAGQETQYF
TRBJ1-4,-,TRBD1,TRBV11-2,TGTGCCAGCAGCTTAATAGGGGGCTCTACTAATGAAAAACTGTTTTTT,CASSLIGGSTNEKLFF
TRBJ2-1,-,-,TRBV7-6,TGTGCCAGCAGCGCTAGTAAAAGCTCCTACAATGAGCAGTTCTTC,CASSASKSSYNEQFF
TRBJ2-2,once,-,TRBV6-4,TGTGCCAGCAGCGCCGTCCTAGGCACCGGGGAGCTGTTTTTT,CASSAVLGTGELFF
TRBJ1-2,-,-,TRBV10-3,TGTGCCATCAGTGGGGACATATCGGAGGGCTACACCTTC,CAISGDISEGYTF
TRBJ1-5,-,-,TRBV6-1,TGTGCCAGCAGTGAAGCGGGGCACTATAGCAATCAGCCCCAGCATTTT,CASSEAGHYSNQPQHF
TRBJ1-2,-,-,TRBV6-5,TGTGCCAGCAGTTACTCCTCTAACTATGGCTACACCTTC,CASSYSSNYGYTF
TRBJ1-5,-,-,TRBV19,TGTGCCAGTAGTATTCTCGCGGGTAGCAATCAGCCCCAGCATTTT,CASSILAGSNQPQHF
TRBJ1-4,-,TRBD1,TRBV18,TGTGCCAGCTCACCAACAGGGGCGCTTGAAAAACTGTTTTTT,CASSPTGALEKLFF
TRBJ1-1,-,TRBD1,TRBV27,TGTGCCAGCAGCTTAGAGCCAGGGGGCACAGCTTTCTTT,CASSLEPGGTAFF
TRBJ1-1,-,-,TRBV5-1,TGCGCCAGCAGCTCCCGGGGGGACACTGAAGCTTTCTTT,CASSSRGDTEAFF
TRBJ1-5,many,-,TRBV30,TGTGCCTGGAGTGTAGACTCAACGGGCAATCAGCCCCAGCATTTT,CAWSVDSTGNQPQHF
TRBJ1-5,few,-,TRBV28,TGTGCCAGCACCTTCCAGGGCTACAATCAGCCCCAGCATTTT,CASTFQGYNQPQHF
TRBJ2-3,-,-,TRBV12-3/TRBV12-4,TGTGCCAGCAGTGTCAGGGTGGATACGCAGTATTTT,CASSVRVDTQYF
TRBJ2-3,once,-,TRBV5-1,TGCGCCAGCAGCACAGACAGTAACAGAGGTAGCACAGATACGCAGTATTTT,CASSTDSNRGSTDTQYF
TRBJ1-1,-,TRBD1,TRBV19,TGTGCCAGTACCTGGACAGGGGGCACTGAAGCTTTCTTT,CASTWTGGTEAFF
TRBJ2-7,-,-,TRBV4-3,TGCGCCAGCAGCCAAGAAGTGGGACAACAAGAGCAGTACTTC,CASSQEVGQQEQYF
TRBJ1-5,-,-,TRBV19,TGTGCCAGTAGTGCTCAACAGGGTACTCAGCCCCAGCATTTT,CASSAQQGTQPQHF
TRBJ1-1,-,TRBD1,TRBV11-2,TGTGCCAGCAGCGTTACAGGGGGGGCTGAAGCTTTCTTT,CASSVTGGAEAFF
TRBJ1-4,-,-,TRBV30,TGTGCCTGGGGCCCCGTGAATGAAAAACTGTTTTTT,CAWGPVNEKLFF
TRBJ2-2,-,TRBD1,TRBV19,TGTGCCAGTAGCATCAAGGGGGCGCAAGGAAGGATCACCGGGGAGCTGTTTTTT,CASSIKGAQGRITGELFF
TRBJ1-1,-,TRBD1,TRBV18,TGTGCCAGCTCACTCGGGACAGGGGGTGAAGCTTTCTTT,CASSLGTGGEAFF
TRBJ2-5,-,TRBD1,TRBV24-1,TGTGCCACCAGTGACCAAGGGACAGGGAAAAAAGAGACCCAGTACTTC,CATSDQGTGKKETQYF
TRBJ1-1,-,-,TRBV7-8,TGTGCCAGCAGCTTAGCGGGCGGGCAGAACACTGAAGCTTTCTTT,CASSLAGGQNTEAFF
TRBJ1-2,many,TRBD1,TRBV28,TGTGCCAGCAGTTACCAAACAGGGGGCCGAGGCTACACCTTC,CASSYQTGGRGYTF
TRBJ2-2,-,TRBD2,TRBV19,TGTGCCAGTAGTAAGGGGACTACAGGTGCCGGGGAGCTGTTTTTT,CASSKGTTGAGELFF
TRBJ2-1,-,TRBD2,TRBV4-2,TGTGCCAGCAGCCAAGGACTAGCGGGGAATGAGCAGTTCTTC,CASSQGLAGNEQFF